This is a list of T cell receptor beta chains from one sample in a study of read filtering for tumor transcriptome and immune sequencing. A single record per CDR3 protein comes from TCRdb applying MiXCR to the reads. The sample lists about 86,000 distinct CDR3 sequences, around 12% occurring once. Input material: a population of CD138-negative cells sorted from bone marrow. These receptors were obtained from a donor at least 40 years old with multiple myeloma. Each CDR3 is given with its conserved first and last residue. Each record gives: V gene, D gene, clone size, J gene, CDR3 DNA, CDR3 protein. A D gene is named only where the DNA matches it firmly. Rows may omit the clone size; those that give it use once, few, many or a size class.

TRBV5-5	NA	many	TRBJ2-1	TGTGCCAGCAGCTTTGAGACAGAGGCCTACAATGAGCAGTTCTTC	CASSFETEAYNEQFF
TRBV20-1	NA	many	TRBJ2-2	TGCAGTGCTAGAGAGGGGGCCGGGGAGCTGTTTTTT	CSAREGAGELFF
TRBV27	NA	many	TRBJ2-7	TGTGCCAGCAGTCCCTCCACTTCCTACGAGCAGTACTTC	CASSPSTSYEQYF
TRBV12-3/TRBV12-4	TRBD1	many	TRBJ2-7	TGTGCCAGCAGTTTGGGACAGGGGGGATCCCGGTACTTC	CASSLGQGGSRYF
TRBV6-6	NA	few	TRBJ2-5	TGTGCCAGCAGCCCGGGGCAGGCGGAGACCCAGTACTTC	CASSPGQAETQYF
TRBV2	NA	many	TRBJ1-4	TGTGCCAGCTCGGGGGGAAGGGATGAAAAACTGTTTTTT	CASSGGRDEKLFF
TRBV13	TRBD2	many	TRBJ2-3	TGTGCCAGCAGCTCTCTAGCGGGGAGCACAGATACGCAGTATTTT	CASSSLAGSTDTQYF
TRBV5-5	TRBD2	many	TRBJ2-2	TGTGCCAGCAGCTGGGGACTAGCGGAGACCACCGGGGAGCTGTTTTTT	CASSWGLAETTGELFF
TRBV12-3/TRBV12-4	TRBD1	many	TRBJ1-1	TGTGCCAGCAGTTTAGGGGGGACAGTGCAAGCTTTCTTT	CASSLGGTVQAFF
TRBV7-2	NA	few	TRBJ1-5	TGTGCCAGCAGAGAAGTTAATAGCAATCAGCCCCAGCATTTT	CASREVNSNQPQHF
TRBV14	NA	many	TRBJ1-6	TGTGCCAGCAGCCACGAGGCGGGTAATTCACCCCTCCACTTT	CASSHEAGNSPLHF
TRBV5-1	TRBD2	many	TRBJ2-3	TGCGCCAGCAGCCGCGAGACTAGCTCCGGAGATACGCAGTATTTT	CASSRETSSGDTQYF
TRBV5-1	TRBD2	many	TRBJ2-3	TGCGCCAGCAGCCTACCTCCTAGCGGGAAAGGGATAGATACGCAGTATTTT	CASSLPPSGKGIDTQYF
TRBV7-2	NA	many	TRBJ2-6	TGTGCCAGCAGCTTTGAGGGAAGAACTGGGGCCAACGTCCTGACTTTC	CASSFEGRTGANVLTF
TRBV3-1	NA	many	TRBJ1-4	TGTGCCAGCAGCCAAACAGGCGTAAATGAAAAACTGTTTTTT	CASSQTGVNEKLFF
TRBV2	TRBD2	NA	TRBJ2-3	TGTGCCAGCAGGATAAGACTAGCGGGAGGATCGGATACGCAGTATTTT	CASRIRLAGGSDTQYF
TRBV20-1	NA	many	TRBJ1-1	TGCAGTGCTAGAGATGACAGCTACACTGAAGCTTTCTTT	CSARDDSYTEAFF
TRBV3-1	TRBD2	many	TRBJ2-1	TGTGCCAGCAGACAAACTAGCGGGAGTATAAGTGAGCAGTTCTTC	CASRQTSGSISEQFF
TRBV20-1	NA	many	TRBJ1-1	TGCAGTGCTAGGGAGACAGGGAACACTGAAGCTTTCTTT	CSARETGNTEAFF
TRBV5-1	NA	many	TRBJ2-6	TGCGCCAGCAGCTTGTCGGGGAGCTCTGGGGCCAACGTCCTGACTTTC	CASSLSGSSGANVLTF
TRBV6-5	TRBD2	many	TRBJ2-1	TGTGCCAGCGGAACTAGCGGGAGTTTCAATGAGCAGTTCTTC	CASGTSGSFNEQFF
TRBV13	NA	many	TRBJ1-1	TGTGCCAGCAGCGTAACGGAGGGCACTGAAGCTTTCTTT	CASSVTEGTEAFF
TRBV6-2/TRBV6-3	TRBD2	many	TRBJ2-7	TGTGCCAGCACAAGCGGGAGGTACGATCTGTCCTACGAGCAGTACTTC	CASTSGRYDLSYEQYF